The clone carrying this T cell receptor beta chain was observed a few times. Amplification of TCR beta CDR3 regions used RNA as the template. First-round RT-PCR with HTBI primers amplified the TCR CDR3 region. TCRdb reprocessed the multiplex PCR reads via MiXCR and lists one record per CDR3 protein. The sample lists roughly 580,000 distinct CDR3 sequences, about 45% occurring once. The sample belongs to a study of T cells in Graves' hyperthyroidism and ophthalmopathy. The origin of this receptor is a woman between 18 and 29 years old with Graves' hyperthyroidism. The sample was peripheral blood or thyroid tissue (not recorded which).

The CDR3 sequence: CASSLVTAEQYF. The CDR3 region has the DNA TGTGCCAGCAGCTTGGTCACAGCTGAGCAGTACTTC. This rearrangement joins TRBV7-2 to TRBJ2-7; D gene ambiguous. This CDR3 contains 12 residues. The germline CDR1 and CDR2 sequences are SGHTA and FQGNSA. Trimming left V 3 bases short and J 7 bases short, with 10 bases between. Drawing the rest from reference TRBV7-2 and TRBJ2-7, the complete variable domain is GAGVSQSPSNKVTEKGKDVELRCDPISGHTALYWYRQSLGQGLEFLIYFQGNSAPDKSGLPSDRFSAERTGGSVSTLTIQRTQQEDSAVYLCASSLVTAEQYFGPGTRLTVT.